This is a list of T cell receptor beta chains from one sample in a study of post-analysis software for immune sequencing data. TCRdb re-called the PCR reads through MiXCR, storing one row per CDR3 protein. The sample holds hundreds of thousands of distinct CDR3 sequences, roughly 30% seen once. Material: blood. Every receptor here comes from a girl aged 5-17 years with multiple sclerosis. Each CDR3 is given with its conserved first and last residue.

TRBV6-5,CASSYDVLGTALGETQYF
TRBV27,CASSSLLTGPQHF
TRBV7-8,CASSLGPTYYEQYF
TRBV5-6,CASSLGAVLSNQPQHF
TRBV7-9,CASPSLGGVWGNEQFF
TRBV24-1,CATSEGDRYNQPQHF
TRBV6-2/TRBV6-3,CASRPPGVGGEQFF
TRBV28,CASSSPSRGDPYEQYF
TRBV15,CATSPEGTGTGKYF
TRBV27,CASSLTGMTYEQYF
TRBV5-1,CASSAEGNSYNEQFF
TRBV20-1,CSARFRASETQYF
TRBV29-1,CSSLTGLDTQYF
TRBV7-2,CASSLVSAGGETQYF
TRBV12-3/TRBV12-4,CASSPQDGSNQPQHF
TRBV29-1,CSVELPAGGKETQYF
TRBV5-1,CASSGTGLEKLFF
TRBV6-6,CASTSTGAAGGETQYF
TRBV24-1,CATSDRIRPTRTSNEQFF
TRBV6-2/TRBV6-3,CASKAPRMGDYGYTF
TRBV11-2,CASSLAGKGTEAFF
TRBV15,CATSRGRTANTEAFF
TRBV20-1,CSAPSVMTQYF
TRBV7-2,CASSRKRVGFSYEQYF
TRBV3-1,CASSPPAPLKNIQYF
TRBV4-1,CASSHPAPVNEQFF
TRBV29-1,CSVVTAGMATEAFF
TRBV20-1,CSGVIAGRLDEQYF
TRBV5-6,CASSFGQEGETQYF
TRBV5-1,CASSLRRLGDTQYF
TRBV19,CASSEQEYNQPQHF
TRBV20-1,CSAVGTLSYEQYF
TRBV7-2,CASSPLAGADEQYF
TRBV3-1,CASSLEQAGTEAFF
TRBV10-3,CAISESGEDGYTF
TRBV4-3,CASSQDYGRAGANVLTF
TRBV9,CASSVEARYGQGDDGYTF
TRBV7-8,CASSLGAKSSYEQYF
TRBV19,CARSFRDVGYTF
TRBV5-1,CASSRDRGNSYEQYF
TRBV9,CASSVASGGDTQYF
TRBV7-2,CASSQGTREKRFF